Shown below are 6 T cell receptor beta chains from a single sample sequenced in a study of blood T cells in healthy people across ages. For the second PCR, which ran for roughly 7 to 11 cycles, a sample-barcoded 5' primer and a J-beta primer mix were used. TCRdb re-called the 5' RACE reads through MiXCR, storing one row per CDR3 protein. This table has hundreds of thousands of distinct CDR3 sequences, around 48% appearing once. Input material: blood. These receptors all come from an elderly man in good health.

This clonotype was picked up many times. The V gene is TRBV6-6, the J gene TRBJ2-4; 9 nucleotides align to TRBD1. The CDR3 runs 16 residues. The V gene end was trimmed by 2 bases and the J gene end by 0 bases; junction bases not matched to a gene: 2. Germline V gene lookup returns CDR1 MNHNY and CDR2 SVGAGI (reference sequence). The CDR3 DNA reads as TGTGCCAGCAGTTACGCACAGGGGGCAGCCAAAAACATTCAGTACTTC. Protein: CASSYAQGAAKNIQYF.

Written as DNA, the CDR3 is TGTGCCTCTGGAACATACAATGAGCAGTACTTC. Translated, it gives CASGTYNEQYF. This chain uses TRBV7-9 with TRBJ2-5; D unresolved. CDR1 SEHNR and CDR2 FQNEAQ come from the germline V gene (reference sequence). The CDR3 runs 11 residues. Trimming left V 11 bases short and J 11 bases short, with 18 bases between. Full variable domain (remainder filled in from reference TRBV7-9 and TRBJ2-5): DTGVSQNPRHKITKRGQNVTFRCDPISEHNRLYWYRQTLGQGPEFLTYFQNEAQLEKSRLLSDRFSAERPKGSFSTLEIQRTEQGDSAMYLCASGTYNEQYFGPGTRLLVL.

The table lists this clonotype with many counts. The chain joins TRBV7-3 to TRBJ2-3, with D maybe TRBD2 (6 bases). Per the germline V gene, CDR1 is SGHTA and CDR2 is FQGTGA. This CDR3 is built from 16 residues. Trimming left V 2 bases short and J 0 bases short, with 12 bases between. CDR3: CASSLQPGVSTDTQYF. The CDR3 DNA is TGTGCCAGCAGCTTACAGCCGGGAGTGAGCACAGATACGCAGTATTTT.

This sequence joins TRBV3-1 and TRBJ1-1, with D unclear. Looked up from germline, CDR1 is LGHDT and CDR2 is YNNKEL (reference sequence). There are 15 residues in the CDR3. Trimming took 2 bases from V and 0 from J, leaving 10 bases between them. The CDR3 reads CASSQSRRMNTEAFF. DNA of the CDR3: TGTGCCAGCAGCCAATCCCGACGGATGAACACTGAAGCTTTCTTT.

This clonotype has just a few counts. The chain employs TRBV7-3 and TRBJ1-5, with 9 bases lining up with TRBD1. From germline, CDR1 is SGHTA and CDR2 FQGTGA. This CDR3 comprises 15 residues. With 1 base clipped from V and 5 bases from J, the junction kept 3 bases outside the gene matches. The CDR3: CASSLKGQGDQPQHF. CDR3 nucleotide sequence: TGTGCCAGCAGCTTAAAGGGACAGGGTGATCAGCCCCAGCATTTT.

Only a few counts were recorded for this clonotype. The CDR3: CASSATSGVRGTQYF. The CDR3 nucleotides read TGCGCCAGCAGCGCGACTAGCGGGGTAAGGGGAACGCAGTATTTT. The rearrangement joins TRBV4-1 to TRBJ2-3; 11 nucleotides align to TRBD2. Per germline, CDR1 MGHRA and CDR2 YSYEKL. This CDR3 comprises 15 residues. The trim removed 5 bases at V and 9 bases at J, leaving 10 bases unmatched.